These T cell receptor beta chains were read from a single sample in a study of cytomegalovirus exposure and HLA in healthy donors. Using immunoSEQ multiplex PCR, the repertoire was profiled, and TCRdb retains in-frame clones only, with some absent. Of 150,000 to 200,000 clones listed, around 65% are singletons. Sequenced sample: PBMCs. The receptors were sampled from a woman aged 40 to 49 in good health and CMV-seropositive. Both conserved end residues are trimmed from each CDR3. Each record gives: CDR3 length, V gene, J gene, CDR3 protein.

9	TRBV6-5	TRBJ1-2	ASRTGYGYT
11	TRBV6-5	TRBJ2-3	ASSYNGGDTQY
11	TRBV27	TRBJ1-5	ASQGDINQPQH
12	TRBV21-1	TRBJ2-3	ASRTRGCTDTQY
12	TRBV28	TRBJ1-3	ASSLSSSGNTIY
13	TRBV29-1	TRBJ2-3	SVRGPGGLTDTQY
13	TRBV7-3	TRBJ2-5	ASSLGGRAEETQY
15	TRBV12-2	TRBJ1-2	ASRLGWVQGGIYGYT
12	TRBV9	TRBJ2-3	ASSGQGIKDTQY
12	TRBV19	TRBJ2-7	ASSEPGLGYEQY
12	TRBV27	TRBJ2-7	ASSWGGRAYEQY
13	TRBV5-1	TRBJ2-7	ASSLQGVGNYEQY
13	TRBV28	TRBJ1-1	ASSSPGANYAEAF
14	TRBV11-2	TRBJ2-7	ASSELGASGSYEQY
10	TRBV6-5	TRBJ2-3	ASSSLADTQY
14	TRBV5-1	TRBJ2-1	ASSFGLAGGGHEQF
13	TRBV5-1	TRBJ2-1	ASSLGHGGSNEQF
12	TRBV18	TRBJ1-5	ASSPGVSDQPQH
12	TRBV5-8	TRBJ1-5	ASSFGGKYQPQH
14	TRBV9	TRBJ2-1	ASSGVGGGLYNEQF
14	TRBV7-2	TRBJ2-1	ASRRSGLAGSNEQF
13	TRBV6-5	TRBJ2-7	ASSYWGQGGNEQY
11	TRBV4-1	TRBJ1-5	ASSQDGGPPQH
12	TRBV28	TRBJ2-4	ASSLGQAKNIQY
12	TRBV7-2	TRBJ2-7	ASSYGGRALEQY
11	TRBV29-1	TRBJ1-5	SVYTGSNQPQH
12	TRBV7-9	TRBJ1-3	SSSLTGVGNTIY
14	TRBV4-1	TRBJ1-2	ASSQVSSTGTYGYT
11	TRBV21-1	TRBJ2-5	ASSKEGRETQY
12	TRBV7-2	TRBJ2-2	ASSLLPDTGELF
14	TRBV14	TRBJ2-5	ASSQSSSGPRETQY
9	TRBV5-1	TRBJ2-7	ASSLAAEQY
12	TRBV7-6	TRBJ1-2	ASSLQGGGNGYT